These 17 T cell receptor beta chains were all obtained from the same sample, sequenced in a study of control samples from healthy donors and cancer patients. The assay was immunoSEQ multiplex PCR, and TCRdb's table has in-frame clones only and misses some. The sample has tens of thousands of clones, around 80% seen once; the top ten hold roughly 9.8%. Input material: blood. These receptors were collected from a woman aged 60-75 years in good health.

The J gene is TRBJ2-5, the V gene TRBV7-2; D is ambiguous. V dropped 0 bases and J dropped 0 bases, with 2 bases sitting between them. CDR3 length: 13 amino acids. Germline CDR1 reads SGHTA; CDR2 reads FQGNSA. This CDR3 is CASSLANQETQYF. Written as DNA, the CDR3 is TGTGCCAGCAGCTTAGCTAACCAAGAGACCCAGTACTTC.

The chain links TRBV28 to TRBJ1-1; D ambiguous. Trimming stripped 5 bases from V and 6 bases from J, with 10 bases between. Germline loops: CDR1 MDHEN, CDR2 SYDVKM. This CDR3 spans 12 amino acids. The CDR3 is CASSPLTSEAFF. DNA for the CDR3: TGTGCCAGCAGTCCCCTGACTTCTGAAGCTTTCTTT.

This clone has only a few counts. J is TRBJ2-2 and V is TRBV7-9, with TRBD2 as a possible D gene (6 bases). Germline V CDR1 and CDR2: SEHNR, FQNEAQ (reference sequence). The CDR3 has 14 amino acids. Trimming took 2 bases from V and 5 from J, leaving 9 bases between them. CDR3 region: CASSLRGTTGELFF. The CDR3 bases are TGTGCCAGCAGCTTACGCGGGACTACCGGGGAGCTGTTTTTT.

The CDR3 region is CASSPHWTGELFF. As DNA, the CDR3 is TGTGCCAGCAGTCCCCACTGGACCGGGGAGCTGTTTTTT. The chain combines TRBV12-3 or TRBV12-4 with TRBJ2-2; D gene uncertain. V was pared by 5 bases and J by 5 bases, with 9 bases between. There are 13 residues in the CDR3.

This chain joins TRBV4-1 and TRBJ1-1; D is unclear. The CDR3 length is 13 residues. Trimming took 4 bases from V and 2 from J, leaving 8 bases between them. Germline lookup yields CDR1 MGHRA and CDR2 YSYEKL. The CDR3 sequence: CASSRKHNTEAFF. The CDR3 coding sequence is TGCGCCAGCAGCCGCAAGCATAACACTGAAGCTTTCTTT.

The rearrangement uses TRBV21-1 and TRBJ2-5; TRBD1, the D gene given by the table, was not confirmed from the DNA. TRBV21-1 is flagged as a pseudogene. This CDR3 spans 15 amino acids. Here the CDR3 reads CASITTGETQETQYF. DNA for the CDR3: TGTGCCAGCATAACGACAGGGGAGACCCAAGAGACCCAGTACTTC.

In nucleotides, the CDR3 is TGTGCCAGCAGTGAAGGGGTACTACTGAGCTCCTACGAGCAGTACTTC. It codes for CASSEGVLLSSYEQYF. The chain is built from TRBV2 and TRBJ2-7; D uncertain. Trimming removed 1 base at V and 0 bases at J, with 13 bases between. This CDR3 spans 16 amino acids. Germline V lookup: CDR1 SNHLY, CDR2 FYNNEI.

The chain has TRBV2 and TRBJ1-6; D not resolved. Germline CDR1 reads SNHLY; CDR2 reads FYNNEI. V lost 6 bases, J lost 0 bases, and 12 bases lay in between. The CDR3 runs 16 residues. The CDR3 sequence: CASSKRVSSYNSPLHF. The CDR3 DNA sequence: TGTGCCAGCAGCAAACGGGTGAGCTCCTATAATTCACCCCTCCACTTT.

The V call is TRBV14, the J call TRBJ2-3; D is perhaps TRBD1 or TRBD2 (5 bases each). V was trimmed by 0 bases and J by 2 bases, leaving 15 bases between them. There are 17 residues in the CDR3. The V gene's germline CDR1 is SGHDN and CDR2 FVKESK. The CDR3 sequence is CASSQDWGSGITDTQYF. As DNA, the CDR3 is TGTGCCAGCAGCCAAGATTGGGGGAGTGGGATCACAGATACGCAGTATTTT.

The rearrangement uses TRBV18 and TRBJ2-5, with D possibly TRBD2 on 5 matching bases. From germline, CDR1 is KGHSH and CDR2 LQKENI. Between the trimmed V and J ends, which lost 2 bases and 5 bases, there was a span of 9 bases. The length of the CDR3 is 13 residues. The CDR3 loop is CASSPSQRETQYF. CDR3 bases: TGTGCCAGCTCACCATCCCAGCGGGAGACCCAGTACTTC.

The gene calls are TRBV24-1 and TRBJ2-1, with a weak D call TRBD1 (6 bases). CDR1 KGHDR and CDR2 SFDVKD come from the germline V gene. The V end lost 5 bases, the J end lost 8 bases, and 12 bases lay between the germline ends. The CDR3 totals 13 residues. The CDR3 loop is CATSVSGDYEQFF. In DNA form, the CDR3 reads TGTGCCACCAGTGTTTCAGGGGATTATGAGCAGTTCTTC.

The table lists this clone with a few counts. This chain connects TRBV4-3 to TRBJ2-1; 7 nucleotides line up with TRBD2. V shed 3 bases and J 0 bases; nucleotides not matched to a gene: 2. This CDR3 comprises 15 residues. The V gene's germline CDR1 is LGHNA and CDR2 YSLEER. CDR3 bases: TGCGCCAGCAGCCAGGGGGGGAGCTCCTACAATGAGCAGTTCTTC. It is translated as CASSQGGSSYNEQFF.

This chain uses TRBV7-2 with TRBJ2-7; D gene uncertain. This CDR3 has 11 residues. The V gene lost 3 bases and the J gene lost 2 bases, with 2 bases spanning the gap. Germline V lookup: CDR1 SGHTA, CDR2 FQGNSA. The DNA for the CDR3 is TGTGCCAGCAGCTTCGCCTACGAGCAGTACTTC. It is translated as CASSFAYEQYF.

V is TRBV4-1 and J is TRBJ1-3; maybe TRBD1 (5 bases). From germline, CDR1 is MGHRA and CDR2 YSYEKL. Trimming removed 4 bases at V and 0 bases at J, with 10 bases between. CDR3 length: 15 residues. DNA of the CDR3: TGCGCCAGCAGCCGAGAGGGGAACTCTGGAAACACCATATATTTT. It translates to CASSREGNSGNTIYF.

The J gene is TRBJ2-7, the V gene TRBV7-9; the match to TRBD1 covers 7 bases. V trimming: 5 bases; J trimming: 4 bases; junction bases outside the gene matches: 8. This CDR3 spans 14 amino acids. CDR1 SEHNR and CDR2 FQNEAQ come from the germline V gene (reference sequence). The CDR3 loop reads CASSHTGADYEQYF. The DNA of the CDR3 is TGTGCCAGCAGCCACACAGGGGCGGATTACGAGCAGTACTTC.

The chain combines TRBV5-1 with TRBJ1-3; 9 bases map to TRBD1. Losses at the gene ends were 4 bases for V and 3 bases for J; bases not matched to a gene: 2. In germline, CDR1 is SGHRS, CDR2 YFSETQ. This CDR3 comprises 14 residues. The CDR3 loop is CASSGQGNGNTIYF. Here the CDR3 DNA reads TGCGCCAGCAGCGGACAGGGGAATGGAAACACCATATATTTT.

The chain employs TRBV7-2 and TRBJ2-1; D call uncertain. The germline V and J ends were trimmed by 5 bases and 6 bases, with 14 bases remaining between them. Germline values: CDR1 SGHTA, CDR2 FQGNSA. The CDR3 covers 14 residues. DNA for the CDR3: TGTGCCAGCAGCCTTTTTACTGGCGGCAATGAGCAGTTCTTC. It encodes CASSLFTGGNEQFF.